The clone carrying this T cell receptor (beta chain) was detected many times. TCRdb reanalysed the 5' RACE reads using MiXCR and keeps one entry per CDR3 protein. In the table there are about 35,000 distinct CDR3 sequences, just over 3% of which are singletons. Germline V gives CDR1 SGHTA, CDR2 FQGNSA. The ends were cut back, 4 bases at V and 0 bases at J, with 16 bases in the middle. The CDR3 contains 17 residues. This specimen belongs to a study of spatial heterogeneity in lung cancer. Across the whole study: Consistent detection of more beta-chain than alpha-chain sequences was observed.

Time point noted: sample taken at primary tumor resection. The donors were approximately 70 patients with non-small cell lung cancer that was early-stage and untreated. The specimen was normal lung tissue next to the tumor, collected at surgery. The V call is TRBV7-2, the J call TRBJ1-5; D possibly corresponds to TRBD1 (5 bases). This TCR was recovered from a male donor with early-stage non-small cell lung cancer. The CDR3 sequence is CASSSARDPYSNQPQHF. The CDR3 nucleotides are TGTGCCAGCAGCTCCGCCAGGGACCCATATAGCAATCAGCCCCAGCATTTT.